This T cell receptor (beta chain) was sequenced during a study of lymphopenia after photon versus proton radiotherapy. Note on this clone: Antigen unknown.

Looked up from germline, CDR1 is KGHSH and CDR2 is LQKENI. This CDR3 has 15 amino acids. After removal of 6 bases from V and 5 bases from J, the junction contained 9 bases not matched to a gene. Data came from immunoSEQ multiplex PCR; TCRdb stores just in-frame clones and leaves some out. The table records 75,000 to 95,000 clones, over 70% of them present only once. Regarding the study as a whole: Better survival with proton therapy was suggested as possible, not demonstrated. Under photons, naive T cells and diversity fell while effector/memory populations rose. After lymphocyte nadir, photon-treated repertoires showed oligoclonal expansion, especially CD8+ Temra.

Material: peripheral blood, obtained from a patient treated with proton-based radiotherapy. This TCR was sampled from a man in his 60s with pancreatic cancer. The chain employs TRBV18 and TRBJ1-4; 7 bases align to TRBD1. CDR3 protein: CASSILQGTNEKLFF. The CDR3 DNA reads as TGTGCCAGCTCCATCCTACAGGGGACCAATGAAAAACTGTTTTTT.